This T cell receptor beta chain was identified during a study of OX40 agonist ivuxolimab in advanced cancers. Across the whole study: The eligibility criteria allowed prior anti-PD-1, anti-PD-L1 or anti-CTLA-4 therapy, and 30% to 40% had some. Partial responses were achieved by three patients, one with hepatocellular carcinoma and two with cutaneous melanoma.

Data came from immunoSEQ multiplex PCR; TCRdb stores just in-frame clones and leaves some out. This table holds about 80,000 clones, about 86% found once. Findings and limits, study-wide: Among the lowest peripheral clonal expansion occurred in 0.1-3.0 mg/kg partial responders. Among some nonresponders, normalized T-cell clonal expansion was also low.

A remark on this clone: Its target is not known.

Germline V gene sequence: CDR1 SGHTA, CDR2 FQGNSA. This CDR3 has 19 amino acids. V shed 3 bases and J 0 bases; nucleotides not matched to a gene: 11. This clonotype was obtained from an adult with an advanced solid tumor such as melanoma, head and neck, liver or kidney cancer. The sample in question was CD4+ or CD8+ T cells sorted from blood, obtained in a trial of the OX40 agonist ivuxolimab. The chain uses TRBV7-2 and TRBJ2-1; 10 bases agree with TRBD2. The CDR3 region is CASSFQTSGSARSYNEQFF. The DNA of the CDR3 is TGTGCCAGCAGCTTCCAGACTAGCGGGTCCGCCCGCTCCTACAATGAGCAGTTCTTC.